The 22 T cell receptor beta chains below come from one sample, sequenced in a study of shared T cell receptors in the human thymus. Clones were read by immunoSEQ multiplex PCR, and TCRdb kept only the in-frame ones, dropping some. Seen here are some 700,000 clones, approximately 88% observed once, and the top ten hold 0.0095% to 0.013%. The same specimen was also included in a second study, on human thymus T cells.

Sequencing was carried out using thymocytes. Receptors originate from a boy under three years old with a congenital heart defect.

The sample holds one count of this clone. Here the CDR3 DNA reads TGTGCCAGCGCCCAGTGGACAGACCAAGAGACCCAGTACTTC. This codes for CASAQWTDQETQYF. The chain couples TRBV2 to TRBJ2-5; a weak D match, TRBD1 (6 bases). The V end was cut by 8 bases, the J end by 0 bases, with 13 bases between. The germline V gene has CDR1 SNHLY and CDR2 FYNNEI. The CDR3 runs to 14 residues.

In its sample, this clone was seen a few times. In DNA, the CDR3 is TGCGCCAGCAGCCAAGAGGGAGGGGGAGCGGTCACAGATACGCAGTATTTT. This translates into CASSQEGGGAVTDTQYF. V gene TRBV4-3 combines with J gene TRBJ2-3, with D possibly matching TRBD2 (7 bases). The V gene lost 0 bases and the J gene lost 2 bases, with 15 bases spanning the gap. The CDR3 has 17 residues. Germline V gene data show CDR1 as LGHNA and CDR2 as YSLEER.

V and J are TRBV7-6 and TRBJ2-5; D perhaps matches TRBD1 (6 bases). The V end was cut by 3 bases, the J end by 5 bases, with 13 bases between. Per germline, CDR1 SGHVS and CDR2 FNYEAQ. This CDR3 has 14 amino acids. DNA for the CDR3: TGTGCCAGCAGCTTCCACCAAAGGGGGGAGACCCAGTACTTC. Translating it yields CASSFHQRGETQYF.

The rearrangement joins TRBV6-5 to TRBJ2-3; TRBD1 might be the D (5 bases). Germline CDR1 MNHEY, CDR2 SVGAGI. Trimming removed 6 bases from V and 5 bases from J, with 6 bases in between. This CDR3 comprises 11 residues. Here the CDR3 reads CASSQGDTQYF. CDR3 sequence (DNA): TGTGCCAGCAGCCAGGGAGATACGCAGTATTTT.

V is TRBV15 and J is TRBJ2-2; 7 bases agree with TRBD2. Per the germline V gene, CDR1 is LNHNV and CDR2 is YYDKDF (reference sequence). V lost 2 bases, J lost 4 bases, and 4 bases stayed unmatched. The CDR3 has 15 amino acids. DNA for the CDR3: TGTGCCACCAGCAGAACGGGACTACGCACCGGGGAGCTGTTTTTT. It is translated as CATSRTGLRTGELFF.

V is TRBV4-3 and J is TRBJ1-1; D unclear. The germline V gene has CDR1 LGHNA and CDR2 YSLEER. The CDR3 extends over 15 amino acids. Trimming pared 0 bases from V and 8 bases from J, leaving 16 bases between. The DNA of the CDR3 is TGCGCCAGCAGCCAAGATCTAGAACTCGAAACCGAAGCTTTCTTT. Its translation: CASSQDLELETEAFF.

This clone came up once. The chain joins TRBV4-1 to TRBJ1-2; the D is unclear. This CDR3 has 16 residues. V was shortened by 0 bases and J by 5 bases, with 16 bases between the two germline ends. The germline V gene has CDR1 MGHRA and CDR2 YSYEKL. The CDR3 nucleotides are TGCGCCAGCAGCCAAGATCTAGCAGGCGGTCTTTATGGCTACACCTTC. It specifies CASSQDLAGGLYGYTF.

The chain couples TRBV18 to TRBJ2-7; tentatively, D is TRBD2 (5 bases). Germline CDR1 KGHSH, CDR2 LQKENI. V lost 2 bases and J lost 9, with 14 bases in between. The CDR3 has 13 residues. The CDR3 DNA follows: TGTGCCAGCTCACCAGGGAGTATTATAGGGCAGTACTTC. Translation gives CASSPGSIIGQYF.

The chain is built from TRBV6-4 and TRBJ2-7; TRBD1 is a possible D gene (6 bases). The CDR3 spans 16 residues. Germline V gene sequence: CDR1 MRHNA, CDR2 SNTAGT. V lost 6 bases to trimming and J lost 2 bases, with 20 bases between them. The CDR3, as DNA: TGTGCCAGCAGGAACACAGGGATGAGCCGTCCCTACGAGCAGTACTTC. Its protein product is CASRNTGMSRPYEQYF.

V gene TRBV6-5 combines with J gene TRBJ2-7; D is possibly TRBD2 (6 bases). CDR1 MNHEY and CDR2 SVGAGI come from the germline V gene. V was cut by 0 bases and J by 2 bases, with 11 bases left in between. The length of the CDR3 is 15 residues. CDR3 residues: CASSYSMRETYEQYF. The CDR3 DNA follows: TGTGCCAGCAGTTACTCGATGCGGGAAACCTACGAGCAGTACTTC.

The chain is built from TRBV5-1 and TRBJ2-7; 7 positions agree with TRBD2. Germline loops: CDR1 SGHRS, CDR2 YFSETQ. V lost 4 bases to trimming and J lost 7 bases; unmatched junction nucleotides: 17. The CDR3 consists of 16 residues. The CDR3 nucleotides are TGCGCCAGCAGCCGCGGCTTGGCGGGAGTACTATCGGAGCAGTACTTC. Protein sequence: CASSRGLAGVLSEQYF. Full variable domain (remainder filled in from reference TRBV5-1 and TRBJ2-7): KAGVTQTPRYLIKTRGQQVTLSCSPISGHRSVSWYQQTPGQGLQFLFEYFSETQRNKGNFPGRFSGRQFSNSRSEMNVSTLELGDSALYLCASSRGLAGVLSEQYFGPGTRLTVT.

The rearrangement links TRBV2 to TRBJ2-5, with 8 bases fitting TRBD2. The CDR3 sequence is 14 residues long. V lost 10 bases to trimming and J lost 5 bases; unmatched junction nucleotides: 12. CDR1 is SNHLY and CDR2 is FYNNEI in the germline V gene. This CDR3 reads CAIPSGGGRETQYF. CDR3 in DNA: TGTGCCATCCCGAGCGGGGGCGGAAGGGAGACCCAGTACTTC.

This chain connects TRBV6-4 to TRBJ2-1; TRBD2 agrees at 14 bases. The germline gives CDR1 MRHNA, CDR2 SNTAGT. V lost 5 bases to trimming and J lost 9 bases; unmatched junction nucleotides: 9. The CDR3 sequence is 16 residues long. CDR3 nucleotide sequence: TGTGCCAGCAGTCCCTCGGGACTAGCGGGAGCCGGTGAGCAGTTCTTC. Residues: CASSPSGLAGAGEQFF.

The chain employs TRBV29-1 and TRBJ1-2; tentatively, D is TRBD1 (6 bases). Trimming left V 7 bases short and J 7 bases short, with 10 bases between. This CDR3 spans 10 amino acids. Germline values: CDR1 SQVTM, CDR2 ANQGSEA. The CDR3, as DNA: TGCAGCGCCGGGGGGCTTGGCTACACCTTC. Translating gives CSAGGLGYTF.

This chain's CDR3 is CASSPTTGQAHGYTF. The DNA for the CDR3 is TGCGCCAGCAGCCCTACAACCGGACAGGCTCATGGCTACACCTTC. The chain employs TRBV10-1 and TRBJ1-2; 7 bases are shared with TRBD1. Germline V gene sequence: CDR1 WNHNN, CDR2 SYGVQD (reference sequence). Unmatched junction bases numbered 13, after V lost 6 bases and J lost 6 bases. This CDR3 spans 15 amino acids.

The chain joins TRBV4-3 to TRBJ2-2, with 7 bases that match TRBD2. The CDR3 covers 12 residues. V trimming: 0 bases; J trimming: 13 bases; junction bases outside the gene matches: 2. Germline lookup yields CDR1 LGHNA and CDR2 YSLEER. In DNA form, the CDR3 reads TGCGCCAGCAGCCAAGATTCGGGAGGGCTGTTTTTT. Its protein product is CASSQDSGGLFF.

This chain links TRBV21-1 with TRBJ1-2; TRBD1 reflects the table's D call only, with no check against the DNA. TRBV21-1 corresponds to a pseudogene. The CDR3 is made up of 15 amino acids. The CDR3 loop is CASSKTGTAHLGYTF. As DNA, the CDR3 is TGTGCCAGCAGCAAAACCGGGACAGCGCACCTGGGCTACACCTTC.

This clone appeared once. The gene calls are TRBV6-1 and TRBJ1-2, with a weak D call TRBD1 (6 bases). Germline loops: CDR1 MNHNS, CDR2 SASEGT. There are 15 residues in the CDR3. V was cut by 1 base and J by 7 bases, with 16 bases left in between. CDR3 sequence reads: CASSEEDRGPIGYTF. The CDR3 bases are TGTGCCAGCAGTGAAGAGGACAGAGGGCCTATTGGCTACACCTTC.

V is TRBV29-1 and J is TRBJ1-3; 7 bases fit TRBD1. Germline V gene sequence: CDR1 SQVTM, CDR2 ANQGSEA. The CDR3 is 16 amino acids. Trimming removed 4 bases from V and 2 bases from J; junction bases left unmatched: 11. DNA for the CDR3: TGCAGCGTTGGGGTGGCGAGGGGGCTCGCTGGAAACACCATATATTTT. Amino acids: CSVGVARGLAGNTIYF.

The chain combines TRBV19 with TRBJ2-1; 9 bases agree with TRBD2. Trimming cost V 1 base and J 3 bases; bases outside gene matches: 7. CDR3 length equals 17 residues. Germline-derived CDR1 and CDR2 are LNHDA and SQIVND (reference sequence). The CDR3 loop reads CASSIVTSGGGYNEQFF. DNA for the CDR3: TGTGCCAGTAGTATAGTGACTAGCGGAGGAGGCTACAATGAGCAGTTCTTC. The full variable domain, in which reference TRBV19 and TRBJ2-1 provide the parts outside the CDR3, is DGGITQSPKYLFRKEGQNVTLSCEQNLNHDAMYWYRQDPGQGLRLIYYSQIVNDFQKGDIAEGYSVSREKKESFPLTVTSAQKNPTAFYLCASSIVTSGGGYNEQFFGPGTRLTVL.

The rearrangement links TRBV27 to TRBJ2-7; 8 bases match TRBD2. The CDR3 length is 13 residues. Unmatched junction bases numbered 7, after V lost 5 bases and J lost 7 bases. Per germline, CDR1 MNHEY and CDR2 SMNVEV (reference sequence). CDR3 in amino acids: CASSPRPGGEQYF. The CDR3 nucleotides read TGTGCCAGCAGTCCCCGACCGGGGGGGGAGCAGTACTTC.

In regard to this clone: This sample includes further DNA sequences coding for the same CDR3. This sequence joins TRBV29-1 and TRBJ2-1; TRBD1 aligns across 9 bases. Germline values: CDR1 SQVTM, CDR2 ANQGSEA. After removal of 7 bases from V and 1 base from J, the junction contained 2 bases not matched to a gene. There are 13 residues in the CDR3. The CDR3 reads CSATGGSYNEQFF. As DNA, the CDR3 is TGCAGCGCGACAGGGGGTTCCTACAATGAGCAGTTCTTC.